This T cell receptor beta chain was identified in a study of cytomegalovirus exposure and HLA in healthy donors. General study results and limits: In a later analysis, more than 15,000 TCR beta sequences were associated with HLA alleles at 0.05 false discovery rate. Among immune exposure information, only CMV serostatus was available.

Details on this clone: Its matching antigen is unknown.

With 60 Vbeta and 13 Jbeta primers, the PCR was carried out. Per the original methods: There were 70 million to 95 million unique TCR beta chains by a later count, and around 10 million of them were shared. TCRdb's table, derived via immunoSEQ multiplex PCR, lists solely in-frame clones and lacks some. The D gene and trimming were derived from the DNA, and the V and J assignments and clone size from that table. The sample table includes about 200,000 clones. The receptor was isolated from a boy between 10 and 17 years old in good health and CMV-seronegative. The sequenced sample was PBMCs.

CDR3 region: CASSLVDRGYGYTF. The CDR3 coding sequence is TGTGCCAGCAGCTTAGTAGACCGCGGGTATGGCTACACCTTC. The chain combines TRBV11-2 with TRBJ1-2, with unresolved D. Germline CDR1 and CDR2: SGHAT and FQNNGV. The V and J ends lost 1 base and 5 bases respectively, with 11 bases between them. The CDR3 length is 14 residues.